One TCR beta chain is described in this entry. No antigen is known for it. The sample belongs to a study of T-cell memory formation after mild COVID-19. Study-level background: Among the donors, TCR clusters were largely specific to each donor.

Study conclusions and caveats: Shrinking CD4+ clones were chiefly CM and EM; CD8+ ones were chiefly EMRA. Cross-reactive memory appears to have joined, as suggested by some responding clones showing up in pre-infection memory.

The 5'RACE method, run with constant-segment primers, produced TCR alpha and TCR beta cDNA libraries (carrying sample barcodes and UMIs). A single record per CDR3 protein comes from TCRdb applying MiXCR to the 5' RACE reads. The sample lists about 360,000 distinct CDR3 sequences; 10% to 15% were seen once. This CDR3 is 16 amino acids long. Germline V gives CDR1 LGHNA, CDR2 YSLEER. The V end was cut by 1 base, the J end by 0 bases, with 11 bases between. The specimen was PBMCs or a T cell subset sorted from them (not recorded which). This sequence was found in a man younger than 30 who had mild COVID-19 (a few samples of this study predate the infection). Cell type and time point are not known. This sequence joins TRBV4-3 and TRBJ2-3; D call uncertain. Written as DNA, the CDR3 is TGCGCCAGCAGCCAAGGATCGGCAACTAGCACAGATACGCAGTATTTT. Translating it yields CASSQGSATSTDTQYF.